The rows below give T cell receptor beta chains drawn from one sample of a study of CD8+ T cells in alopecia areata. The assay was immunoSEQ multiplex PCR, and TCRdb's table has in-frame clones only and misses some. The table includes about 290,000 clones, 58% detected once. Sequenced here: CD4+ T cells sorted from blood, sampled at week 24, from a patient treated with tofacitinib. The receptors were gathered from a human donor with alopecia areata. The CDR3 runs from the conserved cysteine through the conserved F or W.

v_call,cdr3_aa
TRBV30,CAWSRRGGDSPLHF
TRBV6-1,CASSESGRGQPQHF
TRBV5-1,CASSKGREGDGYTF
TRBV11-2,CASSYRGRAGANVLTF
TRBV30,CAWSWGRNTEAFF
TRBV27,CASSLSGGSYGYTF
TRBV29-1,CSAGAIFSVNQPQHF
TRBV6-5,CASSPPGEETQYF
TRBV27,CASRTGFTNEKLFF
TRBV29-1,CSVTGLSGNTIYF
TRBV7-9,CASSPDRGLRAGANVLTF
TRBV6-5,CASTQQGARGGELFF
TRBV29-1,CSVGLAGRGYQETQYF
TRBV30,CAWATGNQPQHF
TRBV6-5,CASTGGYGYTF
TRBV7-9,CASSLGEQGSQYF
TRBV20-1,CSASAQPQHF
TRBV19,CASRPGQGTYEQYF
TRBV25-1,CATSRDNSYGYTF
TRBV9,CASSVSLTGAGNTIYF
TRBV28,CASTPQPPGQHF
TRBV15,CATSRASTRSLEQFF
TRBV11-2,CASSLAHTLTYEQYF
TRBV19,CASSPRGGTGVRSGNTIYF
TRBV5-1,CASSKDRSNTEAFF
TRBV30,CAWMAGRRNTEAFF
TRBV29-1,CSVVRAAYTEAFF
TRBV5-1,CASSLGHVSYEQYF
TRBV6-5,CASRPLGYGYTF
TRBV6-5,CASSAGSSGGTEAFF
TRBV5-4,CASSLVAGLDNSPLHF
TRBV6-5,CASSNDRAVYYGYTF
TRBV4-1,CASRRGAAYRNTEAFF